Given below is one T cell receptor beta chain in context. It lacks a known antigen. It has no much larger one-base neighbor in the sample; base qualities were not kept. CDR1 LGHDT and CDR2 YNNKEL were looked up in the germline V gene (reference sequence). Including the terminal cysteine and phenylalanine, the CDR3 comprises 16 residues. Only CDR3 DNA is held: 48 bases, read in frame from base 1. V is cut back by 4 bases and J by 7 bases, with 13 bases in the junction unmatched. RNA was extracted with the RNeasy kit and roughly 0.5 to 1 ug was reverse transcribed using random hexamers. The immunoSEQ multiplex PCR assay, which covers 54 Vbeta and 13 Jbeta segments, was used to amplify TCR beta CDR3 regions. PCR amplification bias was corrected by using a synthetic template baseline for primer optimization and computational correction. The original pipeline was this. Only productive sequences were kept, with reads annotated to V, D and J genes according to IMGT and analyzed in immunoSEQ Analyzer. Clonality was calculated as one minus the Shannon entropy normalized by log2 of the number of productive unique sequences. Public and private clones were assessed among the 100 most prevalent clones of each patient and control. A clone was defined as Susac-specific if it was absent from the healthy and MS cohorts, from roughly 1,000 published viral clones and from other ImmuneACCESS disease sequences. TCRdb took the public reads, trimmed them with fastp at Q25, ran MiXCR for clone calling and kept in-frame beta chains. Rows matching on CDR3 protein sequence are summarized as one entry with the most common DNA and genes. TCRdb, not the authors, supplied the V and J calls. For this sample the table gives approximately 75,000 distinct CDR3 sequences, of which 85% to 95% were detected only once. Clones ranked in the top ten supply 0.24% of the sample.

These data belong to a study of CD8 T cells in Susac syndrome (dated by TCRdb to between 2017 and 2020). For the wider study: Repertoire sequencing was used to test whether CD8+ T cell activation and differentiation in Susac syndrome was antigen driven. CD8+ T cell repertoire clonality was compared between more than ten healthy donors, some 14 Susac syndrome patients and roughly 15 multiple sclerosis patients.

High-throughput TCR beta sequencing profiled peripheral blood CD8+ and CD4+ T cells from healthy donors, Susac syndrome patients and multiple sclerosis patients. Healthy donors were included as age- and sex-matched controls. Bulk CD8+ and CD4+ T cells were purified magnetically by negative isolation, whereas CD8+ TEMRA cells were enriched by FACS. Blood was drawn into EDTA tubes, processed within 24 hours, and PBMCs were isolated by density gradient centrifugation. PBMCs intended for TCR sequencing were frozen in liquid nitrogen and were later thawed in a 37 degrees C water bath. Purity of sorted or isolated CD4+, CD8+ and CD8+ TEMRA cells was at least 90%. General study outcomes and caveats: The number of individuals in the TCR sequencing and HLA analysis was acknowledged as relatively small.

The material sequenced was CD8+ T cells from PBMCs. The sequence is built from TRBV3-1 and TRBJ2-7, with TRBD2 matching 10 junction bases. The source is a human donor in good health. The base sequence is TGTGCCAGCAGCCCGGCACCGGGACTAGCGATGATTGAGCAGTACTTC. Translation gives CASSPAPGLAMIEQYF.